This is a list of T cell receptor beta chains from one sample in a study of identical twins. MiXCR was run by TCRdb on the 5' RACE reads, yielding one entry per CDR3 protein. Among nearly 200,000 distinct CDR3 sequences, more than 15% were seen once, and the ten largest hold less than 45%. The same data also contributed to another study, on T cells expressing NK-cell markers.

Sample: CD8+ T cells sorted from blood. These receptors were collected from a woman younger than 35 in good health. Each CDR3 is given with its conserved first and last residue. The D gene is left open where the match is weak. Expanded clones get a size class; other rows say once, few or many, or leave the size out.

V	size	D	J	length	DNA	CDR3
TRBV9	many	NA	TRBJ2-3	14	TGTGCCAGCAACCATGGAGGTTCGGCAGATACGCAGTATTTT	CASNHGGSADTQYF
TRBV12-3/TRBV12-4	few	NA	TRBJ1-1	13	TGTGCCAGCAGCCCTCCTCCAGGACATGAAGCTTTCTTT	CASSPPPGHEAFF
TRBV7-9	NA	TRBD1	TRBJ1-2	15	TGTGCCAGCAGCTTATCGACAGGGGGAGGCTATGGCTACACCTTC	CASSLSTGGGYGYTF
TRBV12-3/TRBV12-4	NA	TRBD2	TRBJ2-7	16	TGTGCCAGCAGCCACGGGGGACTAGCGGCTTCCTACGAGCAGTACTTC	CASSHGGLAASYEQYF
TRBV27	NA	NA	TRBJ2-1	13	TGTGCCAGCAGTTTATCACGACTCAATGAGCAGTTCTTC	CASSLSRLNEQFF
TRBV2	few	NA	TRBJ1-1	10	TGTGCCAGCAGTGAGATGGAAGCTTTCTTT	CASSEMEAFF
TRBV12-3/TRBV12-4	NA	NA	TRBJ1-1	16	TGTGCCAGCAGTCCCTCCGGGGCGGGGGGCGGCACTGAAGCTTTCTTT	CASSPSGAGGGTEAFF
TRBV7-9	few	NA	TRBJ2-7	13	TGTGCCAGCAGCCGCACAGGGTTCTACGAGCAGTACTTC	CASSRTGFYEQYF
TRBV2	NA	TRBD1	TRBJ1-1	11	TGTGCCAGCCAGGGGGCCCCTCAAGCTTTCTTT	CASQGAPQAFF
TRBV12-3/TRBV12-4	NA	NA	TRBJ2-3	13	TGTGCCAGCAGGCGACGGGGGACAGATACGCAGTATTTT	CASRRRGTDTQYF
TRBV5-5	few	NA	TRBJ1-1	14	TGTGCCAGCAGCTTGGTAATAGCGAACACTGAAGCTTTCTTT	CASSLVIANTEAFF
TRBV7-9	NA	TRBD2	TRBJ2-3	16	TGTGCCAGCAGTCAACTAGCGGGAGCTGTCACAGATACGCAGTATTTT	CASSQLAGAVTDTQYF
TRBV7-6	NA	NA	TRBJ1-1	14	TGTGCCAGCAGCGACGAAATCTGGGGGGCTGAAGCTTTCTTT	CASSDEIWGAEAFF
TRBV6-2/TRBV6-3	NA	NA	TRBJ2-2	15	TGTGCCAGCAGTCGCTGGGGGAGTAACACCGGGGAGCTGTTTTTT	CASSRWGSNTGELFF
TRBV19	NA	NA	TRBJ2-1	16	TGTGCCAGTATGGGGACCGGGGTAGGGCCGTACAATGAGCAGTTCTTC	CASMGTGVGPYNEQFF
TRBV29-1	NA	TRBD2	TRBJ2-7	14	TGCAGCGTTGATGGGGGGGATACTTCCTACGAGCAGTACTTC	CSVDGGDTSYEQYF
TRBV10-3	few	NA	TRBJ1-1	15	TGTGCCATCAGTGAATGGTGGGTATCGAACACTGAAGCTTTCTTT	CAISEWWVSNTEAFF
TRBV12-3/TRBV12-4	few	TRBD2	TRBJ2-3	15	TGTGCCAGCAGTTTATGGGGGGGAAACACAGATACGCAGTATTTT	CASSLWGGNTDTQYF
TRBV11-2	NA	TRBD2	TRBJ2-1	15	TGTGCCAGCAGCCCCGGGACTAGGGGTTTCTATGAGCAGTTCTTC	CASSPGTRGFYEQFF
TRBV9	NA	NA	TRBJ2-7	15	TGTGCCAGCAGCGTTGGACAGACCGGGATCTACGAGCAGTACTTC	CASSVGQTGIYEQYF
TRBV7-9	NA	NA	TRBJ2-7	14	TGTGCCAGCAGCTTAGAGTACAGGTCCTACGAGCAGTACTTC	CASSLEYRSYEQYF
TRBV6-2/TRBV6-3	few	TRBD2	TRBJ2-7	20	TGTGCCAGCAGTTACTCGATACCGGGACTAGCGCCCACCGGGGCCTACGAGCAGTACTTC	CASSYSIPGLAPTGAYEQYF
TRBV3-1	few	TRBD2	TRBJ2-2	19	TGTGCCAGCAGCCAACGACTAGCGGGGGGGGATCCCTTCACCGGGGAGCTGTTTTTT	CASSQRLAGGDPFTGELFF
TRBV9	few	TRBD2	TRBJ2-7	14	TGTGCCAGCAGCGGCGGGGGGGACCACTACGAGCAGTACTTC	CASSGGGDHYEQYF
TRBV27	few	TRBD1	TRBJ2-3	15	TGTGCCAGCAGTCCCTCAAGCAGGGGGACAGATACGCAGTATTTT	CASSPSSRGTDTQYF
TRBV12-3/TRBV12-4	NA	NA	TRBJ2-5	15	TGTGCCAGCACTTCCAGAGGTCGGGGAGGAGAGACCCAGTACTTC	CASTSRGRGGETQYF
TRBV6-6	NA	NA	TRBJ1-1	12	TGTGCCAGCAGTTCCGCCCCCACTGAAGCTTTCTTT	CASSSAPTEAFF
TRBV7-2	NA	NA	TRBJ2-7	14	TGTGCCAGCAGCATGGTCGGGACCAACTACGAGCAGTACTTC	CASSMVGTNYEQYF
TRBV10-2	NA	TRBD1	TRBJ2-7	14	TGCGCCACCACCGGGACAGGAGTAACCTACGAGCAGTACTTC	CATTGTGVTYEQYF
TRBV27	few	NA	TRBJ2-5	11	TGCACCAGCAAGGCTCAAGAGACCCAGTACTTC	CTSKAQETQYF
TRBV7-9	NA	NA	TRBJ2-4	15	TGTGCCAGCAGTTTGACACAGGAGGACAAAAACATTCAGTACTTC	CASSLTQEDKNIQYF
TRBV7-9	NA	NA	TRBJ2-2	14	TGTGCCAGCAGCTCCCTGGTCGATACCGGGGAGCTGTTTTTT	CASSSLVDTGELFF
TRBV29-1	NA	NA	TRBJ1-1	15	TGCAGCGTTGAAGATGAAACAGGAGGTTTCACTGAAGCTTTCTTT	CSVEDETGGFTEAFF
TRBV7-2	NA	NA	TRBJ2-5	15	TGTGCCAGCAGCTTAGGGGCAGCCGCACAAGAGACCCAGTACTTC	CASSLGAAAQETQYF
TRBV6-6	few	NA	TRBJ2-5	11	TGTGCCAGCAGAATAGAGGAGACCCAGTACTTC	CASRIEETQYF
TRBV6-5	few	NA	TRBJ1-1	12	TGTGCCAGCACCGCGGGGGCAGAGGAAGCTTTCTTT	CASTAGAEEAFF
TRBV5-1	NA	TRBD2	TRBJ2-1	15	TGCGCCAGCAGCTTGAGCGGGGACTCCTACAATGAGCAGTTCTTC	CASSLSGDSYNEQFF